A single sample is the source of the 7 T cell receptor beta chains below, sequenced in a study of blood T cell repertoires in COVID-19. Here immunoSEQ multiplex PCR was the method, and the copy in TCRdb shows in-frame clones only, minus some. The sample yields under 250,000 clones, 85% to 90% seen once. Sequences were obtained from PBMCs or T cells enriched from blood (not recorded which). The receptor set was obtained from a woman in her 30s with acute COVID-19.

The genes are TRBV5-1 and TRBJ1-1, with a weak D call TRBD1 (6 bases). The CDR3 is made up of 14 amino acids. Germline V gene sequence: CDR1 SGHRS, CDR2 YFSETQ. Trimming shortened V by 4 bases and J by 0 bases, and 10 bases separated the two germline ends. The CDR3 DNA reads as TGCGCCAGCAGCGCCGGGACATTGAACACTGAAGCTTTCTTT. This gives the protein CASSAGTLNTEAFF.

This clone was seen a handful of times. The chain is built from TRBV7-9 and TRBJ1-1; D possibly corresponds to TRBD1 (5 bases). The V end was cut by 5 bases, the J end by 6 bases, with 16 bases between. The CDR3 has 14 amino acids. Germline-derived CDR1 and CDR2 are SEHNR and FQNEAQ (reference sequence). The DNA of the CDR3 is TGTGCCAGCAGCCCCTCCAGTTGGGGCTCTGAAGCTTTCTTT. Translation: CASSPSSWGSEAFF.

The CDR3, as DNA: TGCGCCAGCAGCTTGACAGGGTCGTTGAACGAGCAGTACTTC. It specifies CASSLTGSLNEQYF. This chain uses TRBV5-1 with TRBJ2-7, with D perhaps TRBD1 (6 bases). CDR3 length: 14 amino acids. V lost 1 base and J 5 bases, leaving 13 bases between the germline ends. The germline V gene has CDR1 SGHRS and CDR2 YFSETQ.

CDR3 DNA: TGTGCCAGCCGATCCATTGAAGGCAGGTTAGGCTATGGCTACACCTTC. Protein: CASRSIEGRLGYGYTF. The chain combines TRBV25-1 with TRBJ1-2; D is unclear. The ends were cut back, 8 bases at V and 4 bases at J, with 23 bases in the middle. Germline CDR1 MGHDK, CDR2 SYGVNS. The CDR3 is 16 residues long.

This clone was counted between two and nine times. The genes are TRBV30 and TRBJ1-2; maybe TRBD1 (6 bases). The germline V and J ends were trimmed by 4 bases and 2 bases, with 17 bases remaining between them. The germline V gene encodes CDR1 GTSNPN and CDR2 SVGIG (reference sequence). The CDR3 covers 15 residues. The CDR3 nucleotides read TGTGCCTGGATCCCCAGGCGGCAGGGGAACTATGGCTACACCTTC. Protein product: CAWIPRRQGNYGYTF.

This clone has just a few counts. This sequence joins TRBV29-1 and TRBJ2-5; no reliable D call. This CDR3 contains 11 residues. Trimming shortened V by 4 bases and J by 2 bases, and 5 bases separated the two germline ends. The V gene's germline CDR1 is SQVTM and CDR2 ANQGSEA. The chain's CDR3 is CSVVSQETQYF. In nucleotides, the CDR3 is TGCAGCGTTGTTTCGCAAGAGACCCAGTACTTC.

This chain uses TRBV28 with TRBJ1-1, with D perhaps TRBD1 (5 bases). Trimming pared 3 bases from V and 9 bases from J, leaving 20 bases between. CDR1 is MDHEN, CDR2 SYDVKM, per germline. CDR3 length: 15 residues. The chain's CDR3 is CASSFGGDAQEQAFF. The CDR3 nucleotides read TGTGCCAGCAGTTTTGGGGGGGACGCACAGGAACAAGCTTTCTTT.